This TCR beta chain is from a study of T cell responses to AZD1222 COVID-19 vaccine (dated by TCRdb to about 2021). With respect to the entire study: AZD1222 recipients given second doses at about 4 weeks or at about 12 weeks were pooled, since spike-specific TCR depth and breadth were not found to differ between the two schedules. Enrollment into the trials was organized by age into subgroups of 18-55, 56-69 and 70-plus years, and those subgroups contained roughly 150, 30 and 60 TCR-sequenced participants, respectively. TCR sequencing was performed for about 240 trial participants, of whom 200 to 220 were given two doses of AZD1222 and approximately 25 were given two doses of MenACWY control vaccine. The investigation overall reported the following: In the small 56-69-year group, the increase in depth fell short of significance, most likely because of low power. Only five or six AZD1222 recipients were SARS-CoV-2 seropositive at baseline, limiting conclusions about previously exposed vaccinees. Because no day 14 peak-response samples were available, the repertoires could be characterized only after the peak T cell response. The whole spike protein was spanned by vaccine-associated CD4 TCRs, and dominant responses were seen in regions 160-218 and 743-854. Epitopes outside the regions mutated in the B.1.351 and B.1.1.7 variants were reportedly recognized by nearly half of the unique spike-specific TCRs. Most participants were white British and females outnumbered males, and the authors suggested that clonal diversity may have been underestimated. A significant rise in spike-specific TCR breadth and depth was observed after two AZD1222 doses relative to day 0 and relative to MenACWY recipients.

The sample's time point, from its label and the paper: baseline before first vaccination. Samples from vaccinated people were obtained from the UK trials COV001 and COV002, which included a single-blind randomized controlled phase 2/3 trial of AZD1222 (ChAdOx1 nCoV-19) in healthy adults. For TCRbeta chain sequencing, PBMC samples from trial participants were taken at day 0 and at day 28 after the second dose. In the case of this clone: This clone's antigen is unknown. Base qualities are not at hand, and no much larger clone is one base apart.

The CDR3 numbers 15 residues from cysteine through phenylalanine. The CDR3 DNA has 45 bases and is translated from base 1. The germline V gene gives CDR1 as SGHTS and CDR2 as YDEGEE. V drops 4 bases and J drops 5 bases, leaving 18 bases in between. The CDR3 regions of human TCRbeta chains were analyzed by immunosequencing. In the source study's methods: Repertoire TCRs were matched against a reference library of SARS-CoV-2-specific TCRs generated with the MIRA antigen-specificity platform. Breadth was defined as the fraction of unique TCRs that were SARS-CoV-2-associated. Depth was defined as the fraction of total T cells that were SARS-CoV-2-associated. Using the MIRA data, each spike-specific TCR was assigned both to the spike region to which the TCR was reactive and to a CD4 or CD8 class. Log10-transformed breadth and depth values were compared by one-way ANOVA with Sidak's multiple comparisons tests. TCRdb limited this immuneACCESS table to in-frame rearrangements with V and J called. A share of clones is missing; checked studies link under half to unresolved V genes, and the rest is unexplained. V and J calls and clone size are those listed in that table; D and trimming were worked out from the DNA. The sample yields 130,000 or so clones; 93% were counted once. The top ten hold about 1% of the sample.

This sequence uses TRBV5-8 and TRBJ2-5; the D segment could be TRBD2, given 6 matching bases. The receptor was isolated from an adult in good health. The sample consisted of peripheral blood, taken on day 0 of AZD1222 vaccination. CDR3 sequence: CASSGGTDPGETQYF. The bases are TGTGCCAGCAGCGGCGGGACTGATCCTGGGGAGACCCAGTACTTC.